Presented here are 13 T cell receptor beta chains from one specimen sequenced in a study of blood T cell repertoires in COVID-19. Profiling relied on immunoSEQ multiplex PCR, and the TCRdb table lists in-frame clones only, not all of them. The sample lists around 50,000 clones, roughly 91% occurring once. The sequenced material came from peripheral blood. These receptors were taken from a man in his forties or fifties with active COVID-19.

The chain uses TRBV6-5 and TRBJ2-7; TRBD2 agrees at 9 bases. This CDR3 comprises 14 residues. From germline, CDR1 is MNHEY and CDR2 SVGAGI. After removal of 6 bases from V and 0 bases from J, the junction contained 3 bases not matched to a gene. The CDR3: CASRLAGSSYEQYF. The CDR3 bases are TGTGCCAGCAGACTAGCGGGTTCCTCCTACGAGCAGTACTTC.

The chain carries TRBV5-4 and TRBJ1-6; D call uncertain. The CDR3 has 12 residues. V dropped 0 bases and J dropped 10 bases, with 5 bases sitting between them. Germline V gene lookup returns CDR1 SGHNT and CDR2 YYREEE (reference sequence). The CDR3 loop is CASSLDISPLHF. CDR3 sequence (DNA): TGTGCCAGCAGCTTGGACATCTCACCCCTCCACTTT. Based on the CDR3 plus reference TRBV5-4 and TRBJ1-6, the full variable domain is ETGVTQSPTHLIKTRGQQVTLRCSSQSGHNTVSWYQQALGQGPQFIFQYYREEENGRGNFPPRFSGLQFPNYSSELNVNALELDDSALYLCASSLDISPLHFGNGTRLTVT.

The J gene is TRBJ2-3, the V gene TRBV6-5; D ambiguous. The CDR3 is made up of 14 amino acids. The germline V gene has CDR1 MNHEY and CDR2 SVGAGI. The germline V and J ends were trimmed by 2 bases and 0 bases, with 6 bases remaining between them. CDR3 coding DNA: TGTGCCAGCAGTTACCGCACTAGCACAGATACGCAGTATTTT. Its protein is CASSYRTSTDTQYF.

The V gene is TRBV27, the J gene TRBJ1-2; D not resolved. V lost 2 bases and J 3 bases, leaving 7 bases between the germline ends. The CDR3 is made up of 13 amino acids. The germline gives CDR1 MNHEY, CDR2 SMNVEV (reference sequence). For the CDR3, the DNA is TGTGCCAGCAGTTTAAACAGTTACTATGGCTACACCTTC. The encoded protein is CASSLNSYYGYTF.

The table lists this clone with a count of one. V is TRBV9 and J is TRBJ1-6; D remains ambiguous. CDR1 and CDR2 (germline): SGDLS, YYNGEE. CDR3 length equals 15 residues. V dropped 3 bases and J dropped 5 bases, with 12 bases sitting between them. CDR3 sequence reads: CASSAGTPNNSPLHF. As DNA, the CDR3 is TGTGCCAGCAGCGCCGGTACTCCCAATAATTCACCCCTCCACTTT.

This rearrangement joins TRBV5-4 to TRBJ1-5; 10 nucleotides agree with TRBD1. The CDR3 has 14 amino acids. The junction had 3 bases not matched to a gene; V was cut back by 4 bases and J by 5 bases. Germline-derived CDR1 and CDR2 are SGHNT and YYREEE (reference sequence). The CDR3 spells CASSRDRGDQPQHF. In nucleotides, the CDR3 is TGTGCCAGCAGCCGGGACAGGGGCGATCAGCCCCAGCATTTT. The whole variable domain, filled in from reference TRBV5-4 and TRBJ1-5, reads ETGVTQSPTHLIKTRGQQVTLRCSSQSGHNTVSWYQQALGQGPQFIFQYYREEENGRGNFPPRFSGLQFPNYSSELNVNALELDDSALYLCASSRDRGDQPQHFGDGTRLSIL.

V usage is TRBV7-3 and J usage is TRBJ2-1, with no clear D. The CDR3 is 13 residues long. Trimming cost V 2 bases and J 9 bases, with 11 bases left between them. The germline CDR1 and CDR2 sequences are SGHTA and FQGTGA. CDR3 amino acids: CASSLPPFGEQFF. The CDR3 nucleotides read TGTGCCAGCAGCTTACCCCCCTTCGGTGAGCAGTTCTTC.

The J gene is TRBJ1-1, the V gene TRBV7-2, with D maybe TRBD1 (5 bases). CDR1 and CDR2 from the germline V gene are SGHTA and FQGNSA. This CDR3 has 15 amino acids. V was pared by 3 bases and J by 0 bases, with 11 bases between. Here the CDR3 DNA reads TGTGCCAGCAGCTTCGGACAACGCATGAACACTGAAGCTTTCTTT. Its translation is CASSFGQRMNTEAFF.

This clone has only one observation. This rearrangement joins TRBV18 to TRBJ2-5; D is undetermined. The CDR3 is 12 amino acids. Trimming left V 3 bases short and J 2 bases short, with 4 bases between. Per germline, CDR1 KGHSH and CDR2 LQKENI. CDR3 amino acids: CASSPPQETQYF. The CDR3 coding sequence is TGTGCCAGCTCACCTCCGCAAGAGACCCAGTACTTC. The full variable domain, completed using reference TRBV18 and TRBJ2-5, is NAGVMQNPRHLVRRRGQEARLRCSPMKGHSHVYWYRQLPEEGLKFMVYLQKENIIDESGMPKERFSAEFPKEGPSILRIQQVVRGDSAAYFCASSPPQETQYFGPGTRLLVL.

The DNA of the CDR3 is TGTGCCTGGAGTGTTGAAAGCGGGATTAATGAGCAGTTCTTC. Amino acids: CAWSVESGINEQFF. The genes are TRBV30 and TRBJ2-1; 7 bases are a match to TRBD2. Trimming at V came to 0 bases and at J to 7 bases, leaving 6 bases not matched to a gene. Per the germline V gene, CDR1 is GTSNPN and CDR2 is SVGIG (reference sequence). The CDR3 loop spans 14 amino acids.

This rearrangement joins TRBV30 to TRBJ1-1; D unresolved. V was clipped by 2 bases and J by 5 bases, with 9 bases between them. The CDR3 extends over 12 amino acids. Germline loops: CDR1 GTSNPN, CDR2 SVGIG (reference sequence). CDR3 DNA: TGTGCCTGGAGTCGCGTCGGGACTGAAGCTTTCTTT. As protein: CAWSRVGTEAFF.

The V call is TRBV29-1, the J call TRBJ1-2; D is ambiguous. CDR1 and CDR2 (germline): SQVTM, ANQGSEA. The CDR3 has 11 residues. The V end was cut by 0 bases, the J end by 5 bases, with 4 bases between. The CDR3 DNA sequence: TGCAGCGTTGAAGAGCGGTATGGCTACACCTTC. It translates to CSVEERYGYTF.

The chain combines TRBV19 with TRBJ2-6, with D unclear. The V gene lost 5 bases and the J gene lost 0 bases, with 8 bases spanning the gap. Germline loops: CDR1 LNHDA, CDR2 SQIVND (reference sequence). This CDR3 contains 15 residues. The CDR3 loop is CASSPASSGANVLTF. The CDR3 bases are TGTGCCAGTAGTCCCGCCAGCTCTGGGGCCAACGTCCTGACTTTC.